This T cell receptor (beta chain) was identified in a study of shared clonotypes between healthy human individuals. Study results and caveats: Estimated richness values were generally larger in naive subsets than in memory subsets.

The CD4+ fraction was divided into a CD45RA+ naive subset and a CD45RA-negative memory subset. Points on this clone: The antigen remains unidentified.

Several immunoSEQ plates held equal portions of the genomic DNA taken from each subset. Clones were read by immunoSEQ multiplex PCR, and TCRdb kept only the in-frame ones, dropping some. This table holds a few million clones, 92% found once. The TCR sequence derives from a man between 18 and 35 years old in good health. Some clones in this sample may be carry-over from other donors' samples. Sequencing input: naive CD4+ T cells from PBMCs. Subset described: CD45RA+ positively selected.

The CDR3 sequence: CASSSIPRETQYF. Written as DNA, the CDR3 is TGTGCCAGCAGTTCGATCCCGCGGGAGACCCAGTACTTC. The chain recombines TRBV27 with TRBJ2-5; no clear D. V lost 4 bases, J lost 5 bases, and 11 bases lay in between. Germline CDR1 reads MNHEY; CDR2 reads SMNVEV (reference sequence). This CDR3 contains 13 residues.